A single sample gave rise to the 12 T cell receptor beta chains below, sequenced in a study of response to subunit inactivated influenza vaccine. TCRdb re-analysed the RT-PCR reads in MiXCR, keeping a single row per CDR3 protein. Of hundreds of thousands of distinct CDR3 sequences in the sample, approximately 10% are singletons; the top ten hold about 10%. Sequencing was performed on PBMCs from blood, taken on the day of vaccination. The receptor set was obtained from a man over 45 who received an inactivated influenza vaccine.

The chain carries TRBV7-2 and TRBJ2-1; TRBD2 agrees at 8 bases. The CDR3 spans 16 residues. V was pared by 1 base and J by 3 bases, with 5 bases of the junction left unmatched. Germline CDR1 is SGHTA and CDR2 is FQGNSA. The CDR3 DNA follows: TGTGCCAGCAGCTTAGTTAGCGGGGCTAACTACAATGAGCAGTTCTTC. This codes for CASSLVSGANYNEQFF.

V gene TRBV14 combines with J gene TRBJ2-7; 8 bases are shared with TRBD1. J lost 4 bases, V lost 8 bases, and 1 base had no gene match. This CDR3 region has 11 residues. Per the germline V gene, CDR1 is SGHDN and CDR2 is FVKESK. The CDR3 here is CASGQGYEQYF. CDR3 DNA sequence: TGTGCCAGCGGACAGGGATACGAGCAGTACTTC.

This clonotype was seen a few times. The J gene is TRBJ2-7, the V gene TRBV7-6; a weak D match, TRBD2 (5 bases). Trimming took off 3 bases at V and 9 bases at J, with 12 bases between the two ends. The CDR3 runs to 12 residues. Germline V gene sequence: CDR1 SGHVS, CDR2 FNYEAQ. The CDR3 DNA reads TGTGCCAGCAGCTTGCCGACGAGCGGGCAGTACTTC. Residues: CASSLPTSGQYF.

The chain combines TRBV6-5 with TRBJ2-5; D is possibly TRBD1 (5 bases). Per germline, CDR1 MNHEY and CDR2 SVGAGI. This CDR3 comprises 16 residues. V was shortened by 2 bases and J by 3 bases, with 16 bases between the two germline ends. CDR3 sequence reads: CASSYQPPGFEETQYF. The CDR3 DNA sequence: TGTGCCAGCAGTTACCAACCCCCAGGGTTTGAAGAGACCCAGTACTTC.

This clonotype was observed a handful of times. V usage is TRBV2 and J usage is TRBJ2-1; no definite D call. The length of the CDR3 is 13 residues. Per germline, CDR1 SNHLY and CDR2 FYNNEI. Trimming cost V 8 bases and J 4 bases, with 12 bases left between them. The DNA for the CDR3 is TGTGCCAGCTCGGTTCTACTATACAATGAGCAGTTCTTC. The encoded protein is CASSVLLYNEQFF. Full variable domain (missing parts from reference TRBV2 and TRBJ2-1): EPEVTQTPSHQVTQMGQEVILRCVPISNHLYFYWYRQILGQKVEFLVSFYNNEISEKSEIFDDQFSVERPDGSNFTLKIRSTKLEDSAMYFCASSVLLYNEQFFGPGTRLTVL.

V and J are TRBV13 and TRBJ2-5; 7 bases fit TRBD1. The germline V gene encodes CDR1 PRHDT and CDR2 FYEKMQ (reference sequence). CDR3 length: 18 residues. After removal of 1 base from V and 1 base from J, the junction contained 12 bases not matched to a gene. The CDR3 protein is CASSLAGYADRLQETQYF. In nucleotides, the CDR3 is TGTGCCAGCAGCTTAGCGGGTTACGCGGACAGGCTCCAAGAGACCCAGTACTTC.

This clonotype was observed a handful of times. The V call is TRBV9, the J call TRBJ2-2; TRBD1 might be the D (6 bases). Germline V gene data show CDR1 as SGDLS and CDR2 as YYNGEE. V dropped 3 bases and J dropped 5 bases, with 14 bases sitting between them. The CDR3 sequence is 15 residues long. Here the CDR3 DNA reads TGTGCCAGCAGCGCCCAGGGGCCATTTACCGGGGAGCTGTTTTTT. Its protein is CASSAQGPFTGELFF.

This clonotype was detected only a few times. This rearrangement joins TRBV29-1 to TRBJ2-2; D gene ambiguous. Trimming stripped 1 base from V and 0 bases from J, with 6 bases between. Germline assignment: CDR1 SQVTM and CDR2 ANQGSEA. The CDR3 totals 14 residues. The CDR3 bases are TGCAGCGTTGAAGGGAAATCGAACACCGGGGAGCTGTTTTTT. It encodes CSVEGKSNTGELFF.

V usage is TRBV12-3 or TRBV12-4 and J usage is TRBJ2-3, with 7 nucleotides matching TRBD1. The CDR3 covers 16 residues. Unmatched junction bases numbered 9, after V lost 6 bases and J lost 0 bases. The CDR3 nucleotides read TGTGCCAGCAGGCCGGACAGGTCCACTAGCACAGATACGCAGTATTTT. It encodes CASRPDRSTSTDTQYF.

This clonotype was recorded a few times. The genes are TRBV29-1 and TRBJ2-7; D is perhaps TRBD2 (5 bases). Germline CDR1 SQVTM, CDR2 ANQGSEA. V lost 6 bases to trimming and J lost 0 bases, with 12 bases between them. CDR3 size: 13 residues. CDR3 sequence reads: CSVEAQNSYEQYF. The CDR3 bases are TGCAGCGTGGAGGCACAGAACTCCTACGAGCAGTACTTC.

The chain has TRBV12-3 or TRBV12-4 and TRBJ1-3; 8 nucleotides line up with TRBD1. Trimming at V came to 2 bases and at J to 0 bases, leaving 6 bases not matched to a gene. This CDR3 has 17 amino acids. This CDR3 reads CASSLRSGGISGNTIYF. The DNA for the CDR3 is TGTGCCAGCAGTTTAAGGTCAGGGGGCATCTCTGGAAACACCATATATTTT.

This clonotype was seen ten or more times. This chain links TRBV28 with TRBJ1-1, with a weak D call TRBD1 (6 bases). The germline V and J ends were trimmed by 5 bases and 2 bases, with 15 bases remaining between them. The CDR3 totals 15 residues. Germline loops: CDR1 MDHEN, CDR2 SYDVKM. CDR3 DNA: TGTGCCAGCAGTCCCTCCAGGGGCAGAAACACTGAAGCTTTCTTT. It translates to CASSPSRGRNTEAFF.